This T cell receptor (beta chain) was sequenced during a study of blood T cell repertoires in COVID-19. The wider study: Donors in the United States, Italy and Spain gave samples during acute or convalescent COVID-19. Nucleic acid was either cDNA or gDNA, and it came from T cells, B-cell-depleted T cells, or PBMCs.

CDR3 size: 18 residues. CDR1 is MNHEY, CDR2 SMNVEV, per germline (reference sequence). V lost 2 bases and J lost 3, with 20 bases in between. This clone showed up just once. In the original workflow: Reference gene primer amplification gave estimated nucleated cell counts. Measured with immunoSEQ multiplex PCR; TCRdb has only the in-frame clones, and not every one. V and J calls and clone size come straight from that table; D and trimming were deduced from the DNA. The sample lists some 250,000 clones, 70% to 80% occurring once. Sequenced: peripheral blood. This rearrangement joins TRBV27 to TRBJ2-1; TRBD2 might be the D (6 bases). The sequence came from a woman at least 80 years old with acute or convalescent COVID-19. The CDR3 here is CASSLRWLATSLYNEQFF. In DNA, the CDR3 is TGTGCCAGCAGTTTAAGGTGGCTAGCGACCTCCCTCTACAATGAGCAGTTCTTC.